This T cell receptor beta chain was found in a study of CD8 T cells in ankylosing spondylitis. Study-level results: Reportedly, disease-linked clones are significantly enriched in ankylosing spondylitis patients' matched synovial fluid. Fewer than ten highly homologous variants made up a TCR beta motif that seemed to typify ankylosing spondylitis blood. Prior work had noted some motif variants in reactive arthritis blood and synovial fluid.

Germline V gene sequence: CDR1 DFQATT, CDR2 SNEGSKA (reference sequence). The CDR3 loop spans 13 amino acids. Preparation of TCR beta libraries was done by quantitative 5'-RACE with molecular barcodes. TCRdb independently ran MiXCR on the 5' RACE reads; one entry per CDR3 protein. The profile shows more than 650,000 distinct CDR3 sequences, about 11% of them singletons. Regarding this clonotype: The target antigen is unknown. One end of the junction does not line up with germline, which may come from a read error.

The chain has TRBV20-1 and TRBJ1-2, with a tentative D call TRBD1 (5 bases). The receptor's source is a male donor with ankylosing spondylitis. Sequencing was performed on blood, either unsorted or a sorted T cell fraction (not recorded which). This CDR3 reads CRAREGADYGYTF. The CDR3 bases are TGCCGTGCTAGGGAAGGGGCGGACTATGGCTACACCTTC.